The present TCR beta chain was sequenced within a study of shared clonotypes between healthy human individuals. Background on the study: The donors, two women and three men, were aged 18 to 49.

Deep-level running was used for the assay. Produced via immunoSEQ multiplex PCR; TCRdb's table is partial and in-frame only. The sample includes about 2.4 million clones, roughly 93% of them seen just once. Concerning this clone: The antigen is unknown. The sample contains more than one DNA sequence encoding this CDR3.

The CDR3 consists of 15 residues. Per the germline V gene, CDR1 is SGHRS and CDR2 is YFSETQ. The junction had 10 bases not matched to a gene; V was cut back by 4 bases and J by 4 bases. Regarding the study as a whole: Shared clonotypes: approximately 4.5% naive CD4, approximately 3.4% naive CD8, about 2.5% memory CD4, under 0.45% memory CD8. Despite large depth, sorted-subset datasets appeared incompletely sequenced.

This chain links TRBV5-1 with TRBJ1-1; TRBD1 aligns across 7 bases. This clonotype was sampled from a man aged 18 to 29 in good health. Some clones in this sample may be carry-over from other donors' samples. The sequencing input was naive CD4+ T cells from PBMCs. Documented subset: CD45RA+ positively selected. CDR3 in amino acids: CASSPRQGGGTEAFF. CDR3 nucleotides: TGCGCCAGCAGCCCTCGACAGGGCGGCGGCACTGAAGCTTTCTTT.